What follows is one T cell receptor beta chain and its context. The sample belongs to a study of blood T cell repertoires in COVID-19. About the study: Nucleic acid was either cDNA or gDNA, and it came from T cells, B-cell-depleted T cells, or PBMCs.

Germline CDR1 reads SGHRS; CDR2 reads YFSETQ. V was trimmed by 6 bases and J by 0 bases, leaving 12 bases between them. CDR3 length equals 14 residues. Original handling: By means of reference gene primer amplification, nucleated cell counts were estimated. The repertoire was sequenced with immunoSEQ multiplex PCR; TCRdb's copy has only in-frame clones and lacks some. The V and J calls and clone size come from that table; D and trimming were worked out from the DNA. The sample consists of around 300,000 clones, roughly 90% of them appearing once. Sequencing used peripheral blood. The chain carries TRBV5-1 and TRBJ1-1, with D perhaps matching TRBD1 (6 bases). The receptor's source is a woman in her twenties or thirties with COVID-19, enrolled during active disease. CDR3 in amino acids: CASNGGWMNTEAFF. DNA of the CDR3: TGCGCCAGCAATGGGGGCTGGATGAACACTGAAGCTTTCTTT.